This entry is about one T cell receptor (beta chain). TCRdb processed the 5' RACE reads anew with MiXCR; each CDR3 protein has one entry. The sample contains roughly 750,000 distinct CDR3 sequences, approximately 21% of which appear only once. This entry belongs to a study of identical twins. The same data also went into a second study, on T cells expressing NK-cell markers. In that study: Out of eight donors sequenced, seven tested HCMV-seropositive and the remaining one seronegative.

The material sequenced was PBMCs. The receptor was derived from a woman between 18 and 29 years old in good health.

DNA for the CDR3: TGTGCCAGCAGACGACCGTCAACGGAGCAGTACTTC. This encodes CASRRPSTEQYF. The chain combines TRBV28 with TRBJ2-7, with D uncertain. CDR3 length equals 12 residues. CDR1 and CDR2 (germline): MDHEN, SYDVKM. The ends were cut back, 6 bases at V and 7 bases at J, with 13 bases in the middle.